These T cell receptor beta chains were read from a single sample in a study of monozygotic twins with inflammatory bowel disease. After re-calling the 5' RACE reads, TCRdb lists one entry per CDR3 protein, DNA absent. Its table lists approximately 420,000 distinct CDR3 sequences. The specimen was blood. The receptors here all came from a human donor with ulcerative colitis or Crohn's disease, or a healthy co-twin of an affected twin (not recorded which). CDR3s include the opening cysteine and the closing phenylalanine or tryptophan. The order of the fields is V gene, J gene, CDR3 protein.

V gene: TRBV6-1; J gene: TRBJ1-5; CDR3 protein: CASSDGWEQPQHF
V gene: TRBV20-1; J gene: TRBJ2-1; CDR3 protein: CSATVAGVMYNEQFF
V gene: TRBV11-3; J gene: TRBJ2-1; CDR3 protein: CASSLGGTGIYNEQFF
V gene: TRBV5-1; J gene: TRBJ2-5; CDR3 protein: CASSPGTGDETQYF
V gene: TRBV20-1; J gene: TRBJ2-1; CDR3 protein: CSVTSDTGGEQFF
V gene: TRBV30; J gene: TRBJ2-7; CDR3 protein: CAWSPSLGSGVWRQQYF
V gene: TRBV7-2; J gene: TRBJ2-3; CDR3 protein: CASSLVGGATDTQYF
V gene: TRBV5-1; J gene: TRBJ2-4; CDR3 protein: CASSLGTVNIQYF
V gene: TRBV21-1; J gene: TRBJ2-1; CDR3 protein: CASSKEAAGGPQYNEQFF
V gene: TRBV5-1; J gene: TRBJ2-5; CDR3 protein: CASSGGLTSGYQETQYF
V gene: TRBV7-2; J gene: TRBJ2-7; CDR3 protein: CASSLVPGDVYEQYF
V gene: TRBV15; J gene: TRBJ2-2; CDR3 protein: CATSRERGPGELFF
V gene: TRBV5-1; J gene: TRBJ2-7; CDR3 protein: CASSFTSGGTLYEQYF
V gene: TRBV7-8; J gene: TRBJ2-5; CDR3 protein: CASSLYDGRGEETQYF
V gene: TRBV5-5; J gene: TRBJ2-5; CDR3 protein: CASSPLVGQETQYF
V gene: TRBV28; J gene: TRBJ2-5; CDR3 protein: CASSLGDTQETQYF
V gene: TRBV5-1; J gene: TRBJ2-5; CDR3 protein: CASSLGTAQETQYF
V gene: TRBV20-1; J gene: TRBJ2-7; CDR3 protein: CSATRDGYEQYF
V gene: TRBV2; J gene: TRBJ2-7; CDR3 protein: CASSDSLHYEQYF
V gene: TRBV5-1; J gene: TRBJ1-5; CDR3 protein: CASSLAGGEHQPQHF
V gene: TRBV12-3/TRBV12-4; J gene: TRBJ2-5; CDR3 protein: CASSFVSQETQYF
V gene: TRBV12-3/TRBV12-4; J gene: TRBJ1-5; CDR3 protein: CASSLGRRQSWPQHF
V gene: TRBV4-3; J gene: TRBJ2-1; CDR3 protein: CASSQAGLAGVGEQFF
V gene: TRBV24-1; J gene: TRBJ2-1; CDR3 protein: CATSDGGEQFF
V gene: TRBV5-1; J gene: TRBJ2-5; CDR3 protein: CASSLAGAGDETQYF
V gene: TRBV30; J gene: TRBJ1-5; CDR3 protein: CAWRAKGLNQPQHF
V gene: TRBV6-5; J gene: TRBJ1-5; CDR3 protein: CASSYSQGGNQPQHF
V gene: TRBV5-1; J gene: TRBJ2-7; CDR3 protein: CASSLESGIESEQYF
V gene: TRBV25-1; J gene: TRBJ2-1; CDR3 protein: CASSDGTSGPMDEQFF
V gene: TRBV24-1; J gene: TRBJ2-2; CDR3 protein: CATRLADTGELFF
V gene: TRBV10-3; J gene: TRBJ2-3; CDR3 protein: CAISGTSVPTDTQYF
V gene: TRBV30; J gene: TRBJ1-5; CDR3 protein: CAWSAGFGRNKNQPQHF
V gene: TRBV10-3; J gene: TRBJ2-2; CDR3 protein: CAIMLTGELFF